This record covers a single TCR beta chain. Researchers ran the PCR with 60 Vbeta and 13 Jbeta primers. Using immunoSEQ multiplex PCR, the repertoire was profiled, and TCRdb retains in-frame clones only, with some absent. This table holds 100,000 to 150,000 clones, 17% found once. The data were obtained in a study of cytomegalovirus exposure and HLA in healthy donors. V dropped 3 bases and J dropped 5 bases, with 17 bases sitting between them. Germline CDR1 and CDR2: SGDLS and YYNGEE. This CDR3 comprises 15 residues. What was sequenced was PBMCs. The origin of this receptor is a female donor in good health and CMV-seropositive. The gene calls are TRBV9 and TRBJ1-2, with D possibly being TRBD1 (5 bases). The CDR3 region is CASSGQGIDPYGYTF. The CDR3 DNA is TGTGCCAGCAGCGGCCAGGGTATTGATCCTTATGGCTACACCTTC.